Below, one T cell receptor (beta chain) is given with its context. Its specificity is not known. Germline values: CDR1 MDHEN, CDR2 SYDVKM. CDR3 size: 19 residues. Trimming cost V 1 base and J 1 base; bases outside gene matches: 10. This sample is part of a study of cytomegalovirus exposure and HLA in healthy donors. Study-wide points: What a later analysis reportedly showed was that an Asian-associated ancestry cluster had fewer N-insertions than the roughly 670-donor mean.

The PCR made use of 60 Vbeta and 13 Jbeta primers. Method: immunoSEQ multiplex PCR; TCRdb's copy keeps in-frame clones and lacks some. This table has about 140,000 clones, 60% to 80% appearing once. This clonotype was sampled from a woman between 40 and 50 years old in good health and CMV-seronegative. The sample was PBMCs. The V call is TRBV28, the J call TRBJ2-3; 11 nucleotides line up with TRBD1. CDR3 nucleotide sequence: TGTGCCAGCAGTTTATACGCTCCTAGGACAGGGGGCGGCACAGATACGCAGTATTTT. This sequence encodes CASSLYAPRTGGGTDTQYF.